This TCR beta chain was obtained from a study of T-cell memory formation after mild COVID-19. This clonotype came up many times. Employing constant-segment primers, 5'RACE generated TCR alpha and TCR beta cDNA libraries bearing sample barcodes and UMIs. Via MiXCR, TCRdb re-called the 5' RACE reads, giving one row per CDR3 protein. The table includes about 560,000 distinct CDR3 sequences, about 20% detected once. The V segment lost 4 bases and the J segment 3 bases; nucleotides outside the gene matches: 12. The CDR3 runs 17 residues. The germline V gene has CDR1 SEHNR and CDR2 FQNEAQ (reference sequence).

The receptor's source is an adult woman who had mild COVID-19 (a few samples of this study predate the infection). Cell type and time point are not known. The V and J genes are TRBV7-9 and TRBJ2-1, with TRBD2 identical over 7 bases. Sequences were obtained from PBMCs or a T cell subset sorted from them (not recorded which). The chain's CDR3 is CASSSVGLGGNYNEQFF. As DNA, the CDR3 is TGTGCCAGCAGCTCGGTCGGTTTGGGAGGGAACTACAATGAGCAGTTCTTC.